This entry features one TCR beta chain sequence. This specimen belongs to a study of CD8+CD57+ T cells in acquired aplastic anemia. Background on the study: Sorted CD4+ and CD8+ cells gave an average of about 3.4 ug of DNA.

Both TCR beta VDJ combination and CDR3 sequence profiling were carried out. Genomic DNA was the template for this profiling. One entry per CDR3 protein results from TCRdb running MiXCR on the reads. The table has fewer than 200,000 distinct CDR3 sequences, over 55% seen once. The V gene's germline CDR1 is DFQATT and CDR2 SNEGSKA (reference sequence). The CDR3 totals 12 residues. Trimming took 5 bases from V and 9 from J, leaving 16 bases between them. Patients chosen for sequencing had shown CD8+CD57+ cell expansion by flow cytometry. This chain connects TRBV20-1 to TRBJ2-5; maybe TRBD2 (5 bases). Specimen: sorted CD4+, CD8+, or CD8+CD57+ T cells (not recorded which) from PBMCs. The sequence was obtained from a human donor with aplastic anemia. CDR3 loop: CSAVSSNGAQYF. In DNA, the CDR3 is TGCAGTGCTGTGTCCTCGAACGGGGCCCAGTACTTC.